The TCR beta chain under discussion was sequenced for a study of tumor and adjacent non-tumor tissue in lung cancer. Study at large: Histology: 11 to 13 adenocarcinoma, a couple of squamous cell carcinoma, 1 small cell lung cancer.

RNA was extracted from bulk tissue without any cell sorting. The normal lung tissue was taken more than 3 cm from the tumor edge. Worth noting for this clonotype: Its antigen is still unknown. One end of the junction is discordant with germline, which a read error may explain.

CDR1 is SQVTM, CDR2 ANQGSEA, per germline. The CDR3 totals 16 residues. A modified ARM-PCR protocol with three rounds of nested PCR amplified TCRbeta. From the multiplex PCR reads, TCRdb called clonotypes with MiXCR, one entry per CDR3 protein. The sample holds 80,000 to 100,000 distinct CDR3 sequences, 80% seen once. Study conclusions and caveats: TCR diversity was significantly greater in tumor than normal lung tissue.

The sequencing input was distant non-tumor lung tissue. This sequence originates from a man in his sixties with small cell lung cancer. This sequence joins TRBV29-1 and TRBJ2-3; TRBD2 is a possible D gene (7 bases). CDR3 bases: TGCAGCGTTGCGAGGGGGAGGGCCTCCTATGCGGATACGCAGTTTTTT. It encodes CSVARGRASYADTQFF.